The present entry profiles one TCR beta chain with its context. TCRdb recomputed calls from the RT-PCR reads with MiXCR, one row per CDR3 protein. Here the sample spans some 960,000 distinct CDR3 sequences, more than 15% being singletons. CDR1 and CDR2 from the germline V gene are DFQATT and SNEGSKA (reference sequence). V lost 5 bases, J lost 0 bases, and 4 bases stayed unmatched. This CDR3 spans 13 amino acids. This record belongs to a study of patients and donors after allogeneic stem cell transplantation. The material sequenced was blood, either unsorted or a sorted T cell fraction (not recorded which). The gene calls are TRBV20-1 and TRBJ2-7, with 7 bases fitting TRBD1. This TCR was sampled from a human donor who was either an allogeneic HSCT recipient or a stem cell or donor lymphocyte infusion donor (not recorded which). It is not recorded whose cells these are; they may come from a transplant donor. CDR3: CSAPTGDSYEQYF. Written as DNA, the CDR3 is TGCAGTGCTCCAACAGGGGACTCCTACGAGCAGTACTTC.